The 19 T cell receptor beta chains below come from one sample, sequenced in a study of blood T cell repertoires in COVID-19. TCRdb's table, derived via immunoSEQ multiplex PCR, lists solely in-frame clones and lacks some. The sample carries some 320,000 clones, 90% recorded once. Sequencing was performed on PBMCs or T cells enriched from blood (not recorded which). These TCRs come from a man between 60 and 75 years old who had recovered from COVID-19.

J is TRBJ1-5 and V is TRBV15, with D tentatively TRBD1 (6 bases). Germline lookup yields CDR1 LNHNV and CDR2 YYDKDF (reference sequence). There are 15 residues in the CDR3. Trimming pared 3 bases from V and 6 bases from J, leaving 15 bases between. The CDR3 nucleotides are TGTGCCACCAGCAGGGGACATTTAGAGAGTCAGCCCCAGCATTTT. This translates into CATSRGHLESQPQHF. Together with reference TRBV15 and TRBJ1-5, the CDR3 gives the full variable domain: DAMVIQNPRYQVTQFGKPVTLSCSQTLNHNVMYWYQQKSSQAPKLLFHYYDKDFNNEADTPDNFQSRRPNTSFCFLDIRSPGLGDTAMYLCATSRGHLESQPQHFGDGTRLSIL.

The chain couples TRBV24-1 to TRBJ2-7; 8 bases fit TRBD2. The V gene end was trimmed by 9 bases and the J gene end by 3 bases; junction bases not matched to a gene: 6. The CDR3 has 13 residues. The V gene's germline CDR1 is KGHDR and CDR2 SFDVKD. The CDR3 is CATLGAGDYEQYF. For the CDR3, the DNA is TGTGCCACCCTGGGAGCGGGAGACTACGAGCAGTACTTC.

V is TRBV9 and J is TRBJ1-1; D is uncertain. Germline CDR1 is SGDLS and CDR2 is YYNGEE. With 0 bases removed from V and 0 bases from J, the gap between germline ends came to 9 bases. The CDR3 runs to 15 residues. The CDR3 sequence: CASSVDPVMNTEAFF. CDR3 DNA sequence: TGTGCCAGCAGCGTAGATCCAGTTATGAACACTGAAGCTTTCTTT.

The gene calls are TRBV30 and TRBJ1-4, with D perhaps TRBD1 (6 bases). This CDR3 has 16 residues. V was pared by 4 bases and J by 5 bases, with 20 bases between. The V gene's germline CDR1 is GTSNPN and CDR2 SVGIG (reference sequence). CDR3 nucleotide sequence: TGTGCCTGGATGGGTTTAGGGGGGGCTCTGAATGAAAAACTGTTTTTT. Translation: CAWMGLGGALNEKLFF.

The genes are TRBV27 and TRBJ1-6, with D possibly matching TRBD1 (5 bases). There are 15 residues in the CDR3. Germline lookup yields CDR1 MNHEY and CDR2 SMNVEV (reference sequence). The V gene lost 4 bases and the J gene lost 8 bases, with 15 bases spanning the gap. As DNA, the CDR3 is TGTGCCAGCAGTTACTCCGCAGGGAAGCATTCACCCCTCCACTTT. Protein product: CASSYSAGKHSPLHF.

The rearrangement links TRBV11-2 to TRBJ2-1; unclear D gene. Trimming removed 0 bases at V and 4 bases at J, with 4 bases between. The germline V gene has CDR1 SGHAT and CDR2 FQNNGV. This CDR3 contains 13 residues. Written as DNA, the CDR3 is TGTGCCAGCAGCTTAGAGAGGTACAATGAGCAGTTCTTC. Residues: CASSLERYNEQFF.

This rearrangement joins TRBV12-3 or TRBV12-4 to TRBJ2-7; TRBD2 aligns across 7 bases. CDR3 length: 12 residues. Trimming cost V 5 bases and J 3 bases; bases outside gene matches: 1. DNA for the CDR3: TGTGCCAGCAGTCCGGGGGGCTACGAGCAGTACTTC. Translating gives CASSPGGYEQYF.

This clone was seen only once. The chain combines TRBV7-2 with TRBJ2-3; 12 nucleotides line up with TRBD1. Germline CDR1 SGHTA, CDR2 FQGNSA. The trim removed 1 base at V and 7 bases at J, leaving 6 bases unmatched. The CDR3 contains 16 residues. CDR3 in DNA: TGTGCCAGCAGCTTAGGAGGGACAGGGGGCGCGAATACGCAGTATTTT. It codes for CASSLGGTGGANTQYF. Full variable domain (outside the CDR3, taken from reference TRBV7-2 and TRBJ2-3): GAGVSQSPSNKVTEKGKDVELRCDPISGHTALYWYRQSLGQGLEFLIYFQGNSAPDKSGLPSDRFSAERTGGSVSTLTIQRTQQEDSAVYLCASSLGGTGGANTQYFGPGTRLTVL.

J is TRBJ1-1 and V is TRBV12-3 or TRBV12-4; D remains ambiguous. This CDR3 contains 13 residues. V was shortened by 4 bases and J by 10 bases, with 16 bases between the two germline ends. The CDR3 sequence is CASSSPVRAGAFF. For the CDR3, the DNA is TGTGCCAGCAGTTCCCCAGTGAGGGCGGGAGCTTTCTTT.

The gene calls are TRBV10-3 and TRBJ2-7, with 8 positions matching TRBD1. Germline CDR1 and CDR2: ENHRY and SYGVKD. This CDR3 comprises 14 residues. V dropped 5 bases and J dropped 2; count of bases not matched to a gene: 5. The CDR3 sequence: CAISQGQGTYEQYF. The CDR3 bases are TGTGCCATCAGTCAAGGACAGGGCACCTACGAGCAGTACTTC.

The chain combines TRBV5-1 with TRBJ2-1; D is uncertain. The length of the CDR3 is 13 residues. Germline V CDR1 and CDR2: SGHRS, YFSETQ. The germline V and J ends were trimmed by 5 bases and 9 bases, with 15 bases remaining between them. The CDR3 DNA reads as TGCGCCAGCAGTTTATTGGTGGGCCGTGAGCAGTTCTTC. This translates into CASSLLVGREQFF.

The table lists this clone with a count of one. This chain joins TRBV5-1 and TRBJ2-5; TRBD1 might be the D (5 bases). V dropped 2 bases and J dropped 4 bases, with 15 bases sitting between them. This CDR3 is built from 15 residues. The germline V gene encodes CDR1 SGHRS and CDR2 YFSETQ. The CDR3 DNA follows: TGCGCCAGCAGCTTCGCGGACACTCTGGGAGAGACCCAGTACTTC. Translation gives CASSFADTLGETQYF. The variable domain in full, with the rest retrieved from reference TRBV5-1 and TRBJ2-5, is KAGVTQTPRYLIKTRGQQVTLSCSPISGHRSVSWYQQTPGQGLQFLFEYFSETQRNKGNFPGRFSGRQFSNSRSEMNVSTLELGDSALYLCASSFADTLGETQYFGPGTRLLVL.

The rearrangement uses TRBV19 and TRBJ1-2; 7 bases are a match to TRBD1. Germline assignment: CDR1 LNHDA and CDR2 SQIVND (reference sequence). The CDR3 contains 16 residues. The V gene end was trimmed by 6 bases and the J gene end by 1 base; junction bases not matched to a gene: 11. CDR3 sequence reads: CASRDLRTGNNYGYTF. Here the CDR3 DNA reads TGTGCCAGTAGAGACCTACGGACAGGAAATAACTATGGCTACACCTTC.

The CDR3 sequence is CASSLYGGRSYEQYF. CDR3 DNA: TGTGCCAGCAGCTTATATGGCGGGAGATCTTACGAGCAGTACTTC. V and J are TRBV7-3 and TRBJ2-7, with 7 bases lining up with TRBD2. This CDR3 spans 15 amino acids. Trimming at V came to 2 bases and at J to 4 bases, leaving 8 bases not matched to a gene. The germline CDR1 and CDR2 sequences are SGHTA and FQGTGA.

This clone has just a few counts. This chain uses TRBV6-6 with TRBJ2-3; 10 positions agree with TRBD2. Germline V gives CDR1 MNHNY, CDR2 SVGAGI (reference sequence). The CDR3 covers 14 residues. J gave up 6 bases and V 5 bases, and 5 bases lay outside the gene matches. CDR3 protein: CASSLSGGSDTQYF. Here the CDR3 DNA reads TGTGCCAGCAGTCTTAGCGGGGGGTCGGATACGCAGTATTTT.

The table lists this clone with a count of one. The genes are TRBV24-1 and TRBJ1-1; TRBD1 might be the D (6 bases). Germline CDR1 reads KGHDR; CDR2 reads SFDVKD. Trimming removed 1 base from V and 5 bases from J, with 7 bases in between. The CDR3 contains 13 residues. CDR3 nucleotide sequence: TGTGCCACCAGTGATTTCGGACAGACTGAAGCTTTCTTT. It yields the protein CATSDFGQTEAFF.

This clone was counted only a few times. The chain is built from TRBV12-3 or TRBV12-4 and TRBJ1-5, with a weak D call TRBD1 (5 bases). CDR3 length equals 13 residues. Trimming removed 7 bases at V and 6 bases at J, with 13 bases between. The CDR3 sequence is CASTSAGGQPQHF. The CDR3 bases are TGTGCCAGCACCTCCGCCGGGGGTCAGCCCCAGCATTTT.

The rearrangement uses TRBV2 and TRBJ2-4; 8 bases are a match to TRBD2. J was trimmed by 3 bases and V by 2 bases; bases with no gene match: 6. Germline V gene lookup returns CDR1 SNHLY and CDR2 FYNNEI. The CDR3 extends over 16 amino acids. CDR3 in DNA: TGTGCCAGCAGTGAACGGGGGGGCTTAAGCAAAAACATTCAGTACTTC. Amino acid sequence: CASSERGGLSKNIQYF.

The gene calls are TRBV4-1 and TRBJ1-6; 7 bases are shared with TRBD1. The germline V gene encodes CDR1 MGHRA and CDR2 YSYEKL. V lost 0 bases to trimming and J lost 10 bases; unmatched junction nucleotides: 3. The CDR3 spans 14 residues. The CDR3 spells CASSQETGYSPLHF. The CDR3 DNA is TGCGCCAGCAGCCAAGAGACAGGGTACTCACCCCTCCACTTT.